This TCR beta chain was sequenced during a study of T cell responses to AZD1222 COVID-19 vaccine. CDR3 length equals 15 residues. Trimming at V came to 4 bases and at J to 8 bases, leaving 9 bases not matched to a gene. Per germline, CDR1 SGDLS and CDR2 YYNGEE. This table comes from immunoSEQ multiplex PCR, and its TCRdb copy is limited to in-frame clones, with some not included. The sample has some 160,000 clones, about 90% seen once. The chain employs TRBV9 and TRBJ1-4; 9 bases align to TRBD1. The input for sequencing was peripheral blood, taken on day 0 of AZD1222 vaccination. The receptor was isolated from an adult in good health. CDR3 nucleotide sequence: TGTGCCAGCAGCCCAGAGGGACAGGGAAGAGAAAAACTGTTTTTT. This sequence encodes CASSPEGQGREKLFF.